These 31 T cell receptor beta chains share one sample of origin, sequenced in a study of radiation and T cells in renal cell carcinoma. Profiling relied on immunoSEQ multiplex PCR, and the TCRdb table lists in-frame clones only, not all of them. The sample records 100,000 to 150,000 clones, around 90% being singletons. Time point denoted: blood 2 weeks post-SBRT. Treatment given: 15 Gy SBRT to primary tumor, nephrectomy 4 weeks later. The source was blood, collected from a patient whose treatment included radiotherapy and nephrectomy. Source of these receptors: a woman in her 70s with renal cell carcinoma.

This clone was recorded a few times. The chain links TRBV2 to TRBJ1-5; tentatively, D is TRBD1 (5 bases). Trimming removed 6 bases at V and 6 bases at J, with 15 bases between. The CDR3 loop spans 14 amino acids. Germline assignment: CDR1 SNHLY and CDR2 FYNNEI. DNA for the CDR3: TGTGCCAGCAGCCGGGACTTACAACCTCAGCCCCAGCATTTT. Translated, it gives CASSRDLQPQPQHF.

In nucleotides, the CDR3 is TGTGCCAGCAGTTTGTTCGCCTCAGATACGCAGTATTTT. This sequence encodes CASSLFASDTQYF. The rearrangement links TRBV28 to TRBJ2-3; D uncertain. Deletions cut 3 bases from V and 4 bases from J, with 8 bases between. The CDR3 sequence is 13 residues long. The germline V gene has CDR1 MDHEN and CDR2 SYDVKM.

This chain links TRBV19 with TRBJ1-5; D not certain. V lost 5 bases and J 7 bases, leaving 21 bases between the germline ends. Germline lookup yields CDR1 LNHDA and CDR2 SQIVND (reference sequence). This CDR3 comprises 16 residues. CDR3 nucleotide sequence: TGTGCCAGTAGTTTTACAGTGGGGAATATGATACAGCCCCAGCATTTT. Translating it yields CASSFTVGNMIQPQHF.

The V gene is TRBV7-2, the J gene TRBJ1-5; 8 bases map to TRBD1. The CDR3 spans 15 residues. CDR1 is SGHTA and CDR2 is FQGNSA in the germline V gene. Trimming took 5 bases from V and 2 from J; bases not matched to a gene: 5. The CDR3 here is CASSLIQGGNQPQHF. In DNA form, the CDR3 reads TGTGCCAGCAGCCTAATACAGGGGGGCAATCAGCCCCAGCATTTT.

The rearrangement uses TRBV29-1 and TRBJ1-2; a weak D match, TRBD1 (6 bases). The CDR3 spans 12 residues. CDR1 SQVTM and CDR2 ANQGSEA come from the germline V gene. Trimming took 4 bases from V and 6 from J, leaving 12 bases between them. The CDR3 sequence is CSVGYRADGYTF. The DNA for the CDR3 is TGCAGCGTTGGGTACAGGGCGGATGGCTACACCTTC.

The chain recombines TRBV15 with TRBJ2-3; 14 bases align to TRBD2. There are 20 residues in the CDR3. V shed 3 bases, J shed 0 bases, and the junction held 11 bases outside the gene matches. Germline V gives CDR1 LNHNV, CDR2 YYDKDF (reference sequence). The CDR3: CATSRPLGLAGVSSTDTQYF. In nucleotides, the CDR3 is TGTGCCACCAGCAGGCCCCTGGGACTAGCGGGGGTGTCTAGCACAGATACGCAGTATTTT.

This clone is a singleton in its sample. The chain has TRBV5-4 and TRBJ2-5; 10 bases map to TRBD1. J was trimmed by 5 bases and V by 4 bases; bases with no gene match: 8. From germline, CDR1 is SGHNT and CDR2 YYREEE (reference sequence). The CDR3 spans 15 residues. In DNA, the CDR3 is TGTGCCAGCAGCCAAGGGACAGGGGTTCGGGAGACCCAGTACTTC. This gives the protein CASSQGTGVRETQYF.

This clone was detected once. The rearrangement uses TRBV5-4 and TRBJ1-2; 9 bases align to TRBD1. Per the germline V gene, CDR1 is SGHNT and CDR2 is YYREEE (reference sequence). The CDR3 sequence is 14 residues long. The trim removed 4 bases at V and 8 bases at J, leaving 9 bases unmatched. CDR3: CASSQWTGAGGYTF. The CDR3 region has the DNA TGTGCCAGCAGCCAGTGGACAGGGGCGGGCGGCTACACCTTC.

CDR3 sequence (DNA): TGTGCCAGCAGCTCACTAGGACAAGAGACCCAGTACTTC. This gives the protein CASSSLGQETQYF. This chain links TRBV6-6 with TRBJ2-5; tentatively, D is TRBD2 (5 bases). Germline V gene sequence: CDR1 MNHNY, CDR2 SVGAGI (reference sequence). The V end lost 6 bases, the J end lost 2 bases, and 10 bases lay between the germline ends. The CDR3 runs 13 residues.

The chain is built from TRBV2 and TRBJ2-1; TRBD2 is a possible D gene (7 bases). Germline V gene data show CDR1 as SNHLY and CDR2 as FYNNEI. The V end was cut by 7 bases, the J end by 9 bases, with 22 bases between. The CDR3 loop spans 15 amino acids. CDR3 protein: CASKGAGTPSFEQFF. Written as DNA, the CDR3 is TGTGCCAGCAAAGGAGCGGGGACACCTTCCTTTGAGCAGTTCTTC.

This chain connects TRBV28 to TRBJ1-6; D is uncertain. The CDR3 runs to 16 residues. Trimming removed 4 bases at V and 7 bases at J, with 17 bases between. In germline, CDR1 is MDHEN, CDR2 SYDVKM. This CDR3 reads CASSSDRRRENSPLHF. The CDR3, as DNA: TGTGCCAGCAGTTCTGATAGAAGACGGGAGAATTCACCCCTCCACTTT.

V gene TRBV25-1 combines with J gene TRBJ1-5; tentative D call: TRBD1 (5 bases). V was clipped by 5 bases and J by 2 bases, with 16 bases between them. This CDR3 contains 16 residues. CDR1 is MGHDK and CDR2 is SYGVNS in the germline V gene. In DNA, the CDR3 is TGTGCCAGCAGTCTCTCAGGAGGAGGGGGCAATCAGCCCCAGCATTTT. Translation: CASSLSGGGGNQPQHF.

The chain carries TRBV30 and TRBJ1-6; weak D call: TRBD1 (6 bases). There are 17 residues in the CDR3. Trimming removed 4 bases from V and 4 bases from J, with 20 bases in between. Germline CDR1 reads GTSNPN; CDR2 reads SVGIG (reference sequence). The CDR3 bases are TGTGCCTGGAACCTCCTCGGAGGGGGGTCATATAATTCACCCCTCCACTTT. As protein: CAWNLLGGGSYNSPLHF.

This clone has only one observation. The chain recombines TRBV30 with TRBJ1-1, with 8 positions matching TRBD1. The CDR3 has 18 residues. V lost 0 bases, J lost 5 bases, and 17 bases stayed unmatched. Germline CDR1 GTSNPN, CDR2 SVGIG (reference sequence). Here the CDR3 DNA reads TGTGCCTGGAGTGTACGAATCGGAACGACAGGGGTGGGGACTGAAGCTTTCTTT. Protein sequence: CAWSVRIGTTGVGTEAFF.

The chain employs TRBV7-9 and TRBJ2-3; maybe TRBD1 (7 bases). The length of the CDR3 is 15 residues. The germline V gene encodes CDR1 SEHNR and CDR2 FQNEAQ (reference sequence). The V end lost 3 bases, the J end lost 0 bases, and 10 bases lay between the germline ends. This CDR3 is CASSLEGASTDTQYF. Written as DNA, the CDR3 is TGTGCCAGCAGCTTGGAGGGGGCAAGCACAGATACGCAGTATTTT.

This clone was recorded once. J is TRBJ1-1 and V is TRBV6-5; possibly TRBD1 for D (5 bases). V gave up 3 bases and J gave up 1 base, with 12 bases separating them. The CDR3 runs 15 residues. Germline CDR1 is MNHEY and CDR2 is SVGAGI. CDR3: CASSYAVGANTEAFF. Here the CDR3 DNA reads TGTGCCAGCAGTTATGCTGTCGGGGCGAACACTGAAGCTTTCTTT.

CDR3 loop: CASSLSLGAFNEAFF. The CDR3 nucleotides are TGTGCCAGCAGCTTGAGCCTCGGGGCCTTTAATGAAGCTTTCTTT. The chain joins TRBV5-4 to TRBJ1-1; a possible D gene is TRBD1 (5 bases). Trimming took off 1 base at V and 7 bases at J, with 17 bases between the two ends. The CDR3 covers 15 residues. The germline gives CDR1 SGHNT, CDR2 YYREEE (reference sequence).

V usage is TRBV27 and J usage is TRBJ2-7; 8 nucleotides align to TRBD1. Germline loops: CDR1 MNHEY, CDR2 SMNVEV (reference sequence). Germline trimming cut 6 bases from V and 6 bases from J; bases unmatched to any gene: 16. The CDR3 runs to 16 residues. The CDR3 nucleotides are TGTGCCAGCAGCCCATACCCGACAGGGGCGCAAGTCGAGCAGTACTTC. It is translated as CASSPYPTGAQVEQYF.

Here the CDR3 reads CASRPDLNPDTQYF. The CDR3, as DNA: TGTGCCAGCAGACCCGACCTCAACCCAGATACGCAGTATTTT. The chain joins TRBV7-8 to TRBJ2-3; D not certain. The CDR3 is 14 residues long. Germline values: CDR1 SGHVS, CDR2 FQNEAQ. Trimming shortened V by 6 bases and J by 4 bases, and 14 bases separated the two germline ends. Using reference TRBV7-8 and TRBJ2-3 for the parts outside the CDR3, the full variable domain is GAGVSQSPRYKVAKRGQDVALRCDPISGHVSLFWYQQALGQGPEFLTYFQNEAQLDKSGLPSDRFFAERPEGSVSTLKIQRTQQEDSAVYLCASRPDLNPDTQYFGPGTRLTVL.

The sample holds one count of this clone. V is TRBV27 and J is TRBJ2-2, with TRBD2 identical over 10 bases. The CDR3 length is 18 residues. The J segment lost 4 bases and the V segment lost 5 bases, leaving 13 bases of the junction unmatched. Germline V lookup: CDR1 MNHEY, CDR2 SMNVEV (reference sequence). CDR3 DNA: TGTGCCAGCAGTGTACTAGCGGGGAGACCTGATAGCACCGGGGAGCTGTTTTTT. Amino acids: CASSVLAGRPDSTGELFF.

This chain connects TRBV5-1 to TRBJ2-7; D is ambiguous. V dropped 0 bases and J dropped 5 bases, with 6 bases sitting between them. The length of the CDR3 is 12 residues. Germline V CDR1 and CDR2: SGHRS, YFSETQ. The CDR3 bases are TGCGCCAGCAGCTTGGGATCGGACGAGCAGTACTTC. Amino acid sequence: CASSLGSDEQYF.

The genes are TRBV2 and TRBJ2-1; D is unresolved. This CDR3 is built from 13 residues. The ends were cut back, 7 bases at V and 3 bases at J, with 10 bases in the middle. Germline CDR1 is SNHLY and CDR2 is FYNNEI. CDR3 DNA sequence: TGTGCCAGCAACGTTGCTCGCTACAATGAGCAGTTCTTC. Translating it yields CASNVARYNEQFF.

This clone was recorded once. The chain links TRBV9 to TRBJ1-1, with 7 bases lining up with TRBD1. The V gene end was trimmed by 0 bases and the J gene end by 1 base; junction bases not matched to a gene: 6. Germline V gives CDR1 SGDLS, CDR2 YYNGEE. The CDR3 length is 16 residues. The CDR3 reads CASSVGLDRENTEAFF. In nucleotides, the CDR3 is TGTGCCAGCAGCGTAGGTCTAGACAGGGAGAACACTGAAGCTTTCTTT. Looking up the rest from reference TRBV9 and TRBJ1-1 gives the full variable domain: DSGVTQTPKHLITATGQRVTLRCSPRSGDLSVYWYQQSLDQGLQFLIQYYNGEERAKGNILERFSAQQFPDLHSELNLSSLELGDSALYFCASSVGLDRENTEAFFGQGTRLTVV.

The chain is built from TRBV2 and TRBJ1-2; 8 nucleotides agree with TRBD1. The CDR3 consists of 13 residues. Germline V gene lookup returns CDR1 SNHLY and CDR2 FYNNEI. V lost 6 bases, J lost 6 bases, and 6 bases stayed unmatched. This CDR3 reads CASSRQGPDGYTF. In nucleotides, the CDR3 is TGTGCCAGCAGCCGACAGGGGCCAGATGGCTACACCTTC.

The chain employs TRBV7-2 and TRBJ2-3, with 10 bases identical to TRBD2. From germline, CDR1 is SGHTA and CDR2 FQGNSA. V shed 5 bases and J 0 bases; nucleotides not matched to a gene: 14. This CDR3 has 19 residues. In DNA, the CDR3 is TGTGCCAGCAGCCCATACGGGACTAGCGCTAGAATTAGCACAGATACGCAGTATTTT. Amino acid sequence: CASSPYGTSARISTDTQYF.

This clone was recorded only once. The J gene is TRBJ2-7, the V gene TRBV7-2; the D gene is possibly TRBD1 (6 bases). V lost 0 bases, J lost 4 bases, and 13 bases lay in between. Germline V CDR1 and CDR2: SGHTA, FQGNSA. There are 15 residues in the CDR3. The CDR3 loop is CASSLAWGPLYEQYF. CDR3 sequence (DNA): TGTGCCAGCAGCTTAGCTTGGGGGCCCCTATACGAGCAGTACTTC.

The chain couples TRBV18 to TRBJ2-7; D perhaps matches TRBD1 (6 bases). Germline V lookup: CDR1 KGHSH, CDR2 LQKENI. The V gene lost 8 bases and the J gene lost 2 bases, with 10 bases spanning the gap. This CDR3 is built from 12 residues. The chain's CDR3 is CASRTETYEQYF. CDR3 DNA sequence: TGTGCCAGCAGGACAGAGACCTACGAGCAGTACTTC.

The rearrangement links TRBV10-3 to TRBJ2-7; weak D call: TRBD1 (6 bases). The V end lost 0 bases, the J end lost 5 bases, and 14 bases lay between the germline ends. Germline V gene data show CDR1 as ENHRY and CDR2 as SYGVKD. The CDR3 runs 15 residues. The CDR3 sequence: CAISESGTKQNEQYF. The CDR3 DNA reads TGTGCCATCAGTGAGTCTGGGACAAAGCAAAACGAGCAGTACTTC.

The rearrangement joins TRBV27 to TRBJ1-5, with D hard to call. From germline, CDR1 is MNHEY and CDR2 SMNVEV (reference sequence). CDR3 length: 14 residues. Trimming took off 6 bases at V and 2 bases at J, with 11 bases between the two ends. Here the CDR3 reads CASSPRNGNQPQHF. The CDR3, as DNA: TGTGCCAGCAGCCCCAGAAACGGCAATCAGCCCCAGCATTTT.

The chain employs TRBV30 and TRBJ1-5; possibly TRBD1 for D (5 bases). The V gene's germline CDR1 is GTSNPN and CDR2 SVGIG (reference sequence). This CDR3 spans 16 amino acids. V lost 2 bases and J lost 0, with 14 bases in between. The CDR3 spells CAWSLFGTASNQPQHF. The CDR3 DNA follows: TGTGCCTGGAGTTTGTTCGGGACCGCTAGCAATCAGCCCCAGCATTTT.

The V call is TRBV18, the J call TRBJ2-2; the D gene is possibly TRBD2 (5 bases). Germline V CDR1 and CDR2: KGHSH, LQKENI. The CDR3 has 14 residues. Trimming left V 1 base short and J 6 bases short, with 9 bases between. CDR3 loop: CASSPLRGAGELFF. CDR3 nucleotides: TGTGCCAGCTCACCACTACGGGGTGCCGGGGAGCTGTTTTTT.